The clone carrying this TCR beta chain was found a few times. V was trimmed by 4 bases and J by 5 bases, leaving 12 bases between them. This CDR3 spans 13 amino acids. Germline lookup yields CDR1 SGHRS and CDR2 YFSETQ. The record originates from a study of T-cell memory formation after mild COVID-19. TCRdb recomputed calls from the 5' RACE reads with MiXCR, one row per CDR3 protein. The top ten clones hold 5% to 7% of a sample with about 110,000 distinct CDR3 sequences, about 18% of them seen once. This TCR derives from a man between 18 and 35 years old who had mild COVID-19 (a few samples of this study predate the infection). Cell type and time point are not known. The chain is built from TRBV5-1 and TRBJ2-5; D not resolved. The sample taken for sequencing was PBMCs or a T cell subset sorted from them (not recorded which). The chain's CDR3 is CASSMIRAETQYF. CDR3 coding DNA: TGCGCCAGCAGCATGATTCGAGCGGAGACCCAGTACTTC.